This T cell receptor beta chain derives from a study of cytomegalovirus exposure and HLA in healthy donors. Study results and caveats: Segments of the TCR beta V type were, in most cases, productive about 87% or about 30% of the time in an earlier analysis. The authors enumerated around 150 TCR beta chains as linked to cytomegalovirus. According to a later analysis, most TCR beta chains associated with CMV appeared HLA-restricted. 16,951 TCR beta sequences were associated with HLA alleles at 0.05 false discovery rate in a later analysis.

Of note for this clone: What it binds is unknown.

Primers: 60 Vbeta forward and 13 Jbeta reverse. The repertoire was sequenced with immunoSEQ multiplex PCR; TCRdb's copy has only in-frame clones and lacks some. The sample holds about 110,000 clones, about 77% seen once. This receptor was identified in a woman aged 25 to 39 in good health and CMV-seropositive. The sequenced material came from PBMCs.

For the CDR3, the DNA is TGTGCCAGCACCTACGCCGGGACAGGGATTGACGAGCAGTACTTC. This codes for CASTYAGTGIDEQYF. This rearrangement joins TRBV7-9 to TRBJ2-7; TRBD1 matches 9 bases. The CDR3 extends over 15 amino acids. Germline V gene data show CDR1 as SEHNR and CDR2 as FQNEAQ (reference sequence). V gave up 7 bases and J gave up 5 bases; unmatched junction bases: 12.